This T cell receptor beta chain was profiled in a study of blood T cell repertoires in COVID-19. Trimming cost V 6 bases and J 1 base; bases outside gene matches: 3. CDR1 and CDR2 (germline): GTSNPN, SVGIG (reference sequence). This CDR3 has 15 residues. Seattle patients were enrolled while actively infected and followed longitudinally. Sequenced by immunoSEQ multiplex PCR; TCRdb stores in-frame clones only, minus some. The table records under 300,000 clones, 86% of them present only once. The sequence came from a woman aged 25 to 39 with COVID-19, enrolled during active disease. The specimen sequenced was peripheral blood. This chain uses TRBV30 with TRBJ2-6, with 10 positions matching TRBD1. The CDR3 loop reads CACWTGGSGANVLTF. The CDR3, as DNA: TGTGCCTGCTGGACAGGGGGTTCTGGGGCCAACGTCCTGACTTTC.